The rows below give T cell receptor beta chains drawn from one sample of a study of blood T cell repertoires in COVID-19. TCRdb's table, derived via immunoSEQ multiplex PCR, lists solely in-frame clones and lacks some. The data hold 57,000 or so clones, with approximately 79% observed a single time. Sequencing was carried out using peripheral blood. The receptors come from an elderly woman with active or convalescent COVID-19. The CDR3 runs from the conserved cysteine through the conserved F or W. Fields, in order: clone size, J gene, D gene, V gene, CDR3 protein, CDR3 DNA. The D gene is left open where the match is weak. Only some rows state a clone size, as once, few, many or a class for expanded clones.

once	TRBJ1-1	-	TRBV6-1	CASSERGPPSNTEAFF	TGTGCCAGCAGTGAAAGAGGGCCTCCATCGAACACTGAAGCTTTCTTT
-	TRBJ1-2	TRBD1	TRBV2	CASGGTAFNYGYTF	TGTGCCAGCGGGGGGACAGCCTTCAACTATGGCTACACCTTC
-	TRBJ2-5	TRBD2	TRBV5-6	CASSRASGGYQETQYF	TGTGCCAGCAGCAGAGCTAGCGGGGGCTACCAAGAGACCCAGTACTTC
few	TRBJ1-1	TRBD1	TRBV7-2	CASSWQGEGTEAFF	TGTGCCAGCAGCTGGCAGGGGGAAGGCACTGAAGCTTTCTTT
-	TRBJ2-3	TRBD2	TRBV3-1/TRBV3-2	CASSSRTSGGPTDTQYF	TGTGCCAGCAGCTCCCGGACTAGCGGGGGCCCCACAGATACGCAGTATTTT
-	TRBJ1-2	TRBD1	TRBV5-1	CASSAGTGNSYGYTF	TGCGCCAGCAGCGCCGGGACAGGAAATTCCTATGGCTACACCTTC
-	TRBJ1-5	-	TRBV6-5	CASSYSPVRNQPQHF	TGTGCCAGCAGTTACTCGCCAGTTCGCAATCAGCCCCAGCATTTT
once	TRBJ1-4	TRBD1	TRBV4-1	CASSQQPGQTNEKLFF	TGCGCCAGCAGCCAACAGCCGGGACAGACTAATGAAAAACTGTTTTTT
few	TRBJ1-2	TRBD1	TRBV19	CASSVQGAVKNYGYTF	TGTGCCAGTAGCGTACAGGGGGCGGTGAAGAACTATGGCTACACCTTC
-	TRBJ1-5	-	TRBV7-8	CASSWTDNQPQHF	TGTGCCAGCAGCTGGACAGATAATCAGCCCCAGCATTTT
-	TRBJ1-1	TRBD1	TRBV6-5	CASSFRQGEAFF	TGTGCCAGCAGTTTCCGACAGGGTGAAGCTTTCTTT
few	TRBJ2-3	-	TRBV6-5	CASKEEILTDTQYF	TGTGCCAGCAAAGAAGAGATCCTTACAGATACGCAGTATTTT
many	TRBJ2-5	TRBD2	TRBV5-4	CASSWGLAETQYF	TGTGCCAGCAGCTGGGGACTAGCTGAGACCCAGTACTTC
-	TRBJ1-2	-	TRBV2	CASVYRVYSNYGYTF	TGTGCCAGCGTATACAGGGTGTATTCAAACTATGGCTACACCTTC
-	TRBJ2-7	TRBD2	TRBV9	CASSARPSGGPYEQYF	TGTGCCAGCAGCGCCCGTCCGAGCGGGGGTCCCTACGAGCAGTACTTC
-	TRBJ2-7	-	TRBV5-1	CASSLHRALYEQYF	TGCGCCAGCAGCTTGCACAGGGCCCTATACGAGCAGTACTTC
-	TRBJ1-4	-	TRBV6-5	CASTPGRGKLFF	TGTGCCAGCACCCCCGGACGGGGAAAACTGTTTTTT
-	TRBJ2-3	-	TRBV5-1	CASSFERDTQYF	TGCGCCAGCAGCTTCGAGCGAGATACGCAGTATTTT
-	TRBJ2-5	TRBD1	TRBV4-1	CASSQAGYRGGEETQYF	TGCGCCAGCAGCCAGGCCGGATACAGGGGTGGGGAAGAGACCCAGTACTTC
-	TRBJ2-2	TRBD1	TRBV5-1	CASSLLAGGAGELFF	TGCGCCAGCAGCTTGTTGGCAGGGGGTGCCGGGGAGCTGTTTTTT
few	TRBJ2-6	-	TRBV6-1	CASSEESVSGANVLTF	TGTGCCAGCAGTGAAGAATCGGTGTCTGGGGCCAACGTCCTGACTTTC
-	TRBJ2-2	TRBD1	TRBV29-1	CSVTGQGGTGELFF	TGCAGCGTCACGGGACAGGGAGGCACCGGGGAGCTGTTTTTT
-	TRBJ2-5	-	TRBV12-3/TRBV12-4	CASSLETGETQYF	TGTGCCAGCAGTTTAGAAACCGGGGAGACCCAGTACTTC
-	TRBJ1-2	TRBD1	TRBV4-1	CASSQVPGTGTYGYTF	TGCGCCAGCAGCCAAGTCCCCGGGACAGGGACCTATGGCTACACCTTC
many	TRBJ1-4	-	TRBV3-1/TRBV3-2	CASSLQVRLSNEKLFF	TGTGCCAGCAGCCTTCAGGTAAGGTTATCTAATGAAAAACTGTTTTTT
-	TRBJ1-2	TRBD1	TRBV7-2	CASSLDGAGQGEHGYTF	TGTGCCAGCAGCTTAGACGGGGCCGGACAGGGTGAGCATGGCTACACCTTC
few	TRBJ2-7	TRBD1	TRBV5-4	CASSSSDRGHEYF	TGTGCCAGCAGCTCTTCGGACAGGGGGCACGAGTACTTC